This TCR beta chain was captured by sequencing in a study of blood T cells in healthy people across ages. Sample-barcoded 5' priming and a J-beta primer mix drove a second PCR of about 6 to 11 cycles. TCRdb analysed the 5' RACE reads with MiXCR anew, one entry per CDR3 protein. The sample has 2 million or so distinct CDR3 sequences, about 50% seen once. Sequencing was carried out using blood. The TCR originated in a woman aged 40 to 49 in good health.

The CDR3 loop reads CASSLGGGSKYF. CDR3 nucleotides: TGTGCCAGCAGCTTAGGCGGGGGGTCGAAGTATTTT. The V and J genes are TRBV7-2 and TRBJ2-3; 8 bases fit TRBD2. Unmatched junction bases numbered 4, after V lost 1 base and J lost 13 bases. Germline CDR1 and CDR2: SGHTA and FQGNSA. The CDR3 contains 12 residues.